This TCR beta chain was recorded in a study of long-term antiretroviral therapy in people with HIV. Points from the study as a whole: HIV repertoires spanned narrower CDR3 length ranges than controls.

An immunoSEQ assay, version v3.0, was performed at survey level. Using immunoSEQ multiplex PCR, the repertoire was profiled, and TCRdb retains in-frame clones only, with some absent. The sample has approximately 21,000 clones, 81% seen once. With respect to this clone: Its antigen is still unknown.

The TCR sequence derives from a man aged 25-40 years with HIV. The starting material was unsorted PBMCs, obtained 1.5 years after starting antiretroviral therapy.

As DNA, the CDR3 is TGTGCCAGCTCACCACTGGGGGCCTCGAACACCGGGGAGCTGTTTTTT. This gives the protein CASSPLGASNTGELFF. The chain combines TRBV18 with TRBJ2-2; TRBD1 might be the D (6 bases). The CDR3 contains 16 residues. The V gene lost 1 base and the J gene lost 0 bases, with 9 bases spanning the gap. Looked up from germline, CDR1 is KGHSH and CDR2 is LQKENI. The variable domain in full, with the rest retrieved from reference TRBV18 and TRBJ2-2, is NAGVMQNPRHLVRRRGQEARLRCSPMKGHSHVYWYRQLPEEGLKFMVYLQKENIIDESGMPKERFSAEFPKEGPSILRIQQVVRGDSAAYFCASSPLGASNTGELFFGEGSRLTVL.